These T cell receptor beta chains were read from a single sample in a study of CD8 T cells in Susac syndrome. TCRdb used MiXCR to reprocess the immunoSEQ multiplex PCR reads, holding one entry per CDR3 protein. The sample records about 150,000 distinct CDR3 sequences, approximately 94% being singletons. Sequencing used CD8+ T cells from PBMCs. The receptors were sampled from a human donor with multiple sclerosis. CDR3s include the opening cysteine and the closing phenylalanine or tryptophan. D genes are given only for firm matches. Clone size is not always given. Where it is, it says once, few, many or a class for expanded clones.

d_call | j_call | clone_size | v_call | cdr3_nt | cdr3_aa
TRBD1 | TRBJ2-1 | once | TRBV13 | TGTGCCAGCAGCCAGGGGGCCAGCTCCTACAATGAGCAGTTCTTC | CASSQGASSYNEQFF
. | TRBJ1-5 | . | TRBV20-1 | TGCAGTGTGGGCCCTCGGGGCAATCAGCCCCAGCATTTT | CSVGPRGNQPQHF
TRBD2 | TRBJ2-1 | . | TRBV29-1 | TGCAGCGTTGAACGCCTAGCGGGGGGTTCCTACAATGAGCAGTTCTTC | CSVERLAGGSYNEQFF
TRBD1 | TRBJ2-7 | . | TRBV13 | TGTGCCAGCAGCTATCGGACAGGGGTAAACGAGCAGTACTTC | CASSYRTGVNEQYF
. | TRBJ1-6 | once | TRBV30 | TGTGCCTGGTGGGGAGCCTTCGGTAATTCACCCCTCCACTTT | CAWWGAFGNSPLHF
. | TRBJ2-4 | . | TRBV13 | TGTGCCAGCAGACAGGCCGGGGCTAAAAACATTCAGTACTTC | CASRQAGAKNIQYF
. | TRBJ2-1 | . | TRBV3-1 | TGTGCCAGCAGCCATGTCCGTAATGAGCAGTTCTTC | CASSHVRNEQFF
. | TRBJ1-5 | . | TRBV6-5 | TGTGCCAGCAGTTACTCGCAAGACGCTGGGGCCAATCAGCCCCAGCATTTT | CASSYSQDAGANQPQHF
TRBD1 | TRBJ1-1 | . | TRBV15 | TGTGCCACCAGCAGAGGCCCAGGGGGGAACACTGAAGCTTTCTTT | CATSRGPGGNTEAFF
. | TRBJ2-1 | . | TRBV7-6 | TGTGCCAGCAGCATATACAGGGACGAGCAGTTCTTC | CASSIYRDEQFF
. | TRBJ1-1 | . | TRBV29-1 | TGCAGCGTAGGGGCGGGCCAAGCTTTCTTT | CSVGAGQAFF
. | TRBJ1-1 | . | TRBV27 | TGTGCCAGCAGTTTACTAAGCGGAGTCGACACTGAAGCTTTCTTT | CASSLLSGVDTEAFF
. | TRBJ1-1 | once | TRBV19 | TGTGCCAGTAAAGGGATCTGGCCAGAGGGCGGGAACACTGAAGCTTTCTTT | CASKGIWPEGGNTEAFF
. | TRBJ2-7 | . | TRBV7-9 | TGTGCCAGCAGCTCAGACTACCCCCCTCGAGAGCAGTACTTC | CASSSDYPPREQYF
. | TRBJ1-2 | once | TRBV9 | TGTGCCAGCAGCGTAGCTCGGACAGCACCTACATATGGCTACACCTTC | CASSVARTAPTYGYTF
. | TRBJ2-1 | . | TRBV9 | TGTGCCAGCAGCCCCCCGGGTAGCGGCCCTTACAATGAGCAGTTCTTC | CASSPPGSGPYNEQFF
TRBD2 | TRBJ2-3 | . | TRBV7-8 | TGTGCCAGCAGCTTAATCGGGGGGGCGGCAGATACGCAGTATTTT | CASSLIGGAADTQYF
. | TRBJ2-5 | . | TRBV13 | TGTGCCAGCAGCCTCCGGACTAACCAAGAGACCCAGTACTTC | CASSLRTNQETQYF
. | TRBJ1-2 | once | TRBV9 | TGTGCCAGCAGCGGAGGGACAAATAACTATGGCTACACCTTC | CASSGGTNNYGYTF
TRBD1 | TRBJ2-1 | . | TRBV7-9 | TGTGCCAGCAGCTCTGGACAGGGAGGTAATGAGCAGTTCTTC | CASSSGQGGNEQFF
. | TRBJ2-3 | once | TRBV29-1 | TGCAGCGTCCATAAGACAGCGTACACAGATACGCAGTATTTT | CSVHKTAYTDTQYF
TRBD2 | TRBJ2-7 | . | TRBV9 | TGTGCCAGCAGCGTACTAGCGGGGGACTACGAGCAGTACTTC | CASSVLAGDYEQYF
. | TRBJ2-7 | . | TRBV6-4 | TGTGCCAGCAGTGGGTACAGGAGCCACGAGCAGTACTTC | CASSGYRSHEQYF
. | TRBJ1-1 | . | TRBV27 | TGTGCCACAGTGGGAATCCGGGGAGCTTTCTTT | CATVGIRGAFF
. | TRBJ1-2 | . | TRBV18 | TGTGCCAGCTCACCACCGGGGGTATCCTATGGCTACACCTTC | CASSPPGVSYGYTF
. | TRBJ1-2 | . | TRBV20-1 | TGCAGTGCGCACCCTCCTGGAGCCCGAGGGGATGGCTACACCTTC | CSAHPPGARGDGYTF
. | TRBJ2-5 | . | TRBV20-1 | TGCAGTGGGGTGCTGCAACAAGAGACCCAGTACTTC | CSGVLQQETQYF
. | TRBJ2-3 | . | TRBV30 | TGTGCCTGGAGTATAGGAGCCGGGCGCACAGATACGCAGTATTTT | CAWSIGAGRTDTQYF
TRBD1 | TRBJ2-7 | . | TRBV29-1 | TGCAGCGTTAATATGGACAGGGGTGGGGACGAGCAGTACTTC | CSVNMDRGGDEQYF
TRBD2 | TRBJ2-7 | . | TRBV13 | TGTGCCAGCACCGGGGGGGGAAGGCGCGAGCAGTACTTC | CASTGGGRREQYF
. | TRBJ2-1 | . | TRBV30 | TGTGCCCGGGGCGAGAATGAGCAGTTCTTC | CARGENEQFF
TRBD1 | TRBJ2-7 | . | TRBV30 | TGTGCCTGGAGTGTAATGGCAGGGGGCCCCTACGAGCAGTACTTC | CAWSVMAGGPYEQYF
. | TRBJ2-1 | . | TRBV20-1 | TGCAGTGCTAGAGACCGGGACGCTCACAATGAGCAGTTCTTC | CSARDRDAHNEQFF
. | TRBJ1-1 | . | TRBV20-1 | TGCAGTGCTAGCTGGCTGAACACTGAAGCTTTCTTT | CSASWLNTEAFF
. | TRBJ2-3 | . | TRBV19 | TGTGCCAGTAGGAACAGGGATACGCAGTATTTT | CASRNRDTQYF
TRBD2 | TRBJ2-1 | once | TRBV6-2/TRBV6-3 | TGTGCCAGCAGTTACTCGAGTAGCGGGGCCTTCAATGAGCAGTTCTTC | CASSYSSSGAFNEQFF
TRBD1 | TRBJ2-3 | . | TRBV12-5 | TGTGCTAGTGGTTTGCCCCGGGGACAGGGGGATACGCAGTATTTT | CASGLPRGQGDTQYF
. | TRBJ1-5 | . | TRBV15 | TGTGCCACCAGCTCGATTCCAGAGCGGCTCGGTGGCTGGGCAGCCTTTAATCAGCCCCAGCATTTT | CATSSIPERLGGWAAFNQPQHF
TRBD1 | TRBJ1-2 | . | TRBV7-9 | TGTGCCAGCAGCCGTACCGAGGACAGGGAGGATGGCTACACCTTC | CASSRTEDREDGYTF
TRBD1 | TRBJ1-2 | . | TRBV4-3 | TGCGCCAGCAGCCAAGCGGTGGGGACAGGGAATTTAAGAGGCTACACCTTC | CASSQAVGTGNLRGYTF
TRBD2 | TRBJ2-1 | . | TRBV3-1 | TGTGCCAGCAGCCCTCTGAAGGGTTCCGGGGGGGTCCTACGGAGCGAGCAGTTCTTC | CASSPLKGSGGVLRSEQFF
. | TRBJ1-4 | . | TRBV4-2 | TGTGCCAGCAGCCAAGACACTAGAGGAGAAAAACTGTTTTTT | CASSQDTRGEKLFF
TRBD2 | TRBJ2-7 | once | TRBV3-1 | TGTGCCAGCAGCCATCCGGGGGGCTCCTACGAGCAGTACTTC | CASSHPGGSYEQYF
TRBD1 | TRBJ1-6 | . | TRBV7-9 | TGTGCCAGCAGCTCAGGGGGTCGTTCACCCCTCCACTTT | CASSSGGRSPLHF
TRBD1 | TRBJ2-5 | once | TRBV29-1 | TGCAGCGGCGACGGACAGGGAGGAAAGGACCAAGAGACCCAGTACTTC | CSGDGQGGKDQETQYF
TRBD1 | TRBJ2-1 | . | TRBV2 | TGTGCCAGCAGTTGGGACAGCCAGGGTTCTACCTACAATGAGCAGTTCTTC | CASSWDSQGSTYNEQFF
. | TRBJ2-7 | . | TRBV27 | TGTGCCAGCAGTTTATTGGGAGGCGAGCAGTACTTC | CASSLLGGEQYF
TRBD1 | TRBJ2-5 | . | TRBV20-1 | TGCAGTGCTAGAGAACGGACAGGGGTCATGGCGGAGACCCAGTACTTC | CSARERTGVMAETQYF
. | TRBJ1-2 | . | TRBV9 | TGTGCCAGCAGCCCAACGGATAAGGGCTACACCTTC | CASSPTDKGYTF
TRBD2 | TRBJ2-7 | . | TRBV27 | TGTGCCAGCAGTTCTCCAGCGGGGGGATTCCGGGAGCAGTACTTC | CASSSPAGGFREQYF
TRBD1 | TRBJ2-4 | . | TRBV28 | TGTGCCAGCAGTTCACGGACAGGAAACATTCAGTACTTC | CASSSRTGNIQYF
. | TRBJ2-7 | . | TRBV9 | TGTGCCAGCAGCATTACTCCGACCTACGAGCAGTACTTC | CASSITPTYEQYF
. | TRBJ1-4 | . | TRBV7-9 | TGTGCCAGCAGCTGGCAGGGTGGTGAAAAACTGTTTTTT | CASSWQGGEKLFF
. | TRBJ2-4 | . | TRBV7-8 | TGTGCCAGCAGCCTAGGGGGGGGACTAGCCAAAAACATTCAGTACTTC | CASSLGGGLAKNIQYF
TRBD1 | TRBJ2-1 | . | TRBV12-5 | TGTGCTAGTGGGGAAGCCGCCGACAGGGCCTACAATGAGCAGTTCTTC | CASGEAADRAYNEQFF
TRBD1 | TRBJ2-7 | . | TRBV7-9 | TGTGCCAGCAGCTCCGGGACAGGAGCCTACGAGCAGTACTTC | CASSSGTGAYEQYF
TRBD1 | TRBJ2-7 | . | TRBV30 | TGTGCCTGGAGCGACGAAGGACAGGGGGGCTACGAGCAGTACTTC | CAWSDEGQGGYEQYF
. | TRBJ2-1 | once | TRBV7-7 | TGTGCTAGCAGTTCTAACGGGAACAATGAGCAGTTCTTC | CASSSNGNNEQFF
. | TRBJ2-7 | . | TRBV7-9 | TGTGCCAGCAGCTCGGACCTGATAGTCTACGAGCAGTACTTC | CASSSDLIVYEQYF